Reported below is one T cell receptor beta chain. The antigen remains unidentified. This record comes from a study of shared clonotypes between healthy human individuals. The study's findings and limits: Enrolling few donors narrowed the genetic and exposure-history diversity that was represented.

V lost 1 base and J lost 2, with 20 bases in between. This CDR3 contains 18 residues. In germline, CDR1 is SGHTA, CDR2 FQGNSA. It was at deep level that the assay was run. Genomic DNA belonging to each subset was distributed in equal measure over several immunoSEQ plates. TCRdb's table, derived via immunoSEQ multiplex PCR, lists solely in-frame clones and lacks some. There are some 1 million clones in the sample; about 76% occur only once, and 1.4% lies in the top ten. Every donor, a Caucasian adult, lived in Nashville, Tennessee. The receptor was isolated from a man between 18 and 29 years old in good health. The material sequenced was memory CD4+ T cells sorted from blood. This sample's subset: CD45RA-negative fraction. The chain is built from TRBV7-2 and TRBJ1-2; possibly TRBD1 for D (6 bases). Here the CDR3 reads CASSLGVGGNRRNYGYTF. Written as DNA, the CDR3 is TGTGCCAGCAGCTTAGGGGTAGGGGGGAACAGGCGGAACTATGGCTACACCTTC.